The 3 T cell receptor beta chains in this list originate from one sample, sequenced in a study of a mutant IDH1 vaccine in newly diagnosed glioma. Assay used: immunoSEQ multiplex PCR; TCRdb lists only in-frame clones, some missing. The sample carries some 87,000 clones, about four fifths recorded once. Stated time point: baseline, week 1 (first vaccination visit). Treatment indicated: pre-vaccination baseline after standard-of-care therapy. The material was PBMCs, obtained from a glioma patient treated with radiotherapy, temozolomide or both. These receptors all come from a man aged 40-50 years with glioma.

The chain joins TRBV5-4 to TRBJ2-5; no clear D gene. V was pared by 3 bases and J by 0 bases, with 12 bases between. Germline V lookup: CDR1 SGHNT, CDR2 YYREEE (reference sequence). CDR3 length: 15 residues. For the CDR3, the DNA is TGTGCCAGCAGCTCCCGGGCCCTGTACCAAGAGACCCAGTACTTC. Translating gives CASSSRALYQETQYF.

This chain connects TRBV18 to TRBJ1-5; 7 nucleotides line up with TRBD1. This CDR3 is built from 15 residues. From germline, CDR1 is KGHSH and CDR2 LQKENI. The J segment lost 4 bases and the V segment lost 5 bases, leaving 8 bases of the junction unmatched. This CDR3 reads CASSDYRGMNQPQHF. DNA of the CDR3: TGTGCCAGCTCAGATTACAGGGGAATGAATCAGCCCCAGCATTTT.

The chain joins TRBV11-2 to TRBJ1-1; perhaps TRBD1 as D (5 bases). This CDR3 has 14 residues. Trimming took 4 bases from V and 11 from J, leaving 20 bases between them. Germline assignment: CDR1 SGHAT and CDR2 FQNNGV. CDR3 in DNA: TGTGCCAGCAGCTCAACCGGGGGGAGTAAAGTCGCTTTCTTT. As protein: CASSSTGGSKVAFF.